Following are 20 T cell receptor beta chains from one sample sequenced in a study of blood T cell repertoires in COVID-19. Here immunoSEQ multiplex PCR was the method, and the copy in TCRdb shows in-frame clones only, minus some. This repertoire shows roughly 250,000 clones, about 87% found once; its top ten account for over 8.5%. Specimen: peripheral blood. The receptor set was obtained from a human donor in a cohort sampled during active COVID-19.

This rearrangement joins TRBV4-2 to TRBJ2-7; TRBD2 aligns across 7 bases. This CDR3 is 15 amino acids long. Trimming removed 4 bases from V and 3 bases from J; junction bases left unmatched: 9. CDR1 LGHNA and CDR2 YNFKEQ come from the germline V gene. In DNA, the CDR3 is TGTGCCAGCAGCCTTCGACTAGCTGACCACTACGAGCAGTACTTC. Its translation is CASSLRLADHYEQYF.

The chain carries TRBV5-1 and TRBJ2-5, with D tentatively TRBD1 (6 bases). The CDR3 extends over 13 amino acids. CDR1 is SGHRS, CDR2 YFSETQ, per germline. V was shortened by 2 bases and J by 2 bases, with 7 bases between the two germline ends. The CDR3 region has the DNA TGCGCCAGCAGCTTTGACAGGCAAGAGACCCAGTACTTC. Amino acid sequence: CASSFDRQETQYF.

DNA of the CDR3: TGCGCCAGCAGCCAAGAAGGGAGCGAGCAGTACGAGCAGTACTTC. Its translation: CASSQEGSEQYEQYF. This rearrangement joins TRBV4-1 to TRBJ2-7, with D possibly being TRBD2 (5 bases). The CDR3 covers 15 residues. Germline CDR1 is MGHRA and CDR2 is YSYEKL. Trimming cost V 0 bases and J 4 bases, with 13 bases left between them.

This clone was recorded only once. The chain employs TRBV2 and TRBJ1-2; possibly TRBD1 for D (6 bases). Trimming removed 6 bases from V and 2 bases from J, with 16 bases in between. The germline gives CDR1 SNHLY, CDR2 FYNNEI. The CDR3 is 15 amino acids. CDR3 bases: TGTGCCAGCAGGTTGGAAGGGGGTAACAACTATGGCTACACCTTC. Amino acids: CASRLEGGNNYGYTF.

The chain recombines TRBV5-1 with TRBJ1-3; maybe TRBD1 (6 bases). CDR1 is SGHRS, CDR2 YFSETQ, per germline. The germline V and J ends were trimmed by 0 bases and 2 bases, with 12 bases remaining between them. CDR3 length: 16 residues. For the CDR3, the DNA is TGCGCCAGCAGCTTGGAGGCGGGGGCGACTGGAAACACCATATATTTT. Its protein product is CASSLEAGATGNTIYF.

J is TRBJ2-5 and V is TRBV14; a weak D match, TRBD2 (7 bases). This CDR3 contains 16 residues. Trimming cost V 2 bases and J 2 bases, with 15 bases left between them. Germline-derived CDR1 and CDR2 are SGHDN and FVKESK. The CDR3 DNA reads as TGTGCCAGCAGCCAATCCCCGCGGGGGACACAAGAGACCCAGTACTTC. Its protein is CASSQSPRGTQETQYF.

Comment on this clone: The sample contains more than one DNA sequence encoding this CDR3. This chain joins TRBV15 and TRBJ2-7; D perhaps matches TRBD2 (6 bases). The CDR3 is 13 amino acids. With 0 bases removed from V and 4 bases from J, the gap between germline ends came to 7 bases. Looked up from germline, CDR1 is LNHNV and CDR2 is YYDKDF (reference sequence). DNA for the CDR3: TGTGCCACCAGCAGAGATCGGGGGTACGAGCAGTACTTC. Amino acids: CATSRDRGYEQYF.

The genes are TRBV5-1 and TRBJ1-6; 7 positions agree with TRBD1. The germline gives CDR1 SGHRS, CDR2 YFSETQ. The V and J ends lost 4 bases and 5 bases, in that order; junction bases with no gene match: 9. The length of the CDR3 is 16 residues. The CDR3, as DNA: TGCGCCAGCAGCAGAAACCGGGACAGCAATAATTCACCCCTCCACTTT. It codes for CASSRNRDSNNSPLHF.

V gene TRBV7-2 combines with J gene TRBJ1-3; 12 nucleotides agree with TRBD1. Per germline, CDR1 SGHTA and CDR2 FQGNSA. CDR3 length: 16 amino acids. Losses at the gene ends were 5 bases for V and 8 bases for J; bases not matched to a gene: 10. As DNA, the CDR3 is TGTGCCAGCAGCCCCCCCGGGACAGGGGGCGGTTACACCATATATTTT. Translated, it gives CASSPPGTGGGYTIYF.

The V gene is TRBV2, the J gene TRBJ1-1; 9 bases fit TRBD1. This CDR3 contains 14 residues. Germline V CDR1 and CDR2: SNHLY, FYNNEI. The ends lost 4 bases at V and 6 bases at J; junction bases unmatched: 6. Here the CDR3 DNA reads TGTGCCAGCAGTGTCGACAGGGGGTCAGCTGAAGCTTTCTTT. Translated, it gives CASSVDRGSAEAFF.

This chain's CDR3 is CASSLGVGDTDTQYF. The CDR3 bases are TGTGCCAGCAGCTTAGGGGTGGGAGACACAGATACGCAGTATTTT. The chain couples TRBV7-3 to TRBJ2-3, with D possibly matching TRBD2 (5 bases). This CDR3 contains 15 residues. V was cut by 2 bases and J by 2 bases, with 11 bases left in between. Germline CDR1 and CDR2: SGHTA and FQGTGA.

This clone occurred a few times. The chain recombines TRBV6-4 with TRBJ2-5; TRBD2 aligns across 8 bases. CDR3 length: 16 amino acids. V was pared by 2 bases and J by 6 bases, with 11 bases of the junction left unmatched. Germline CDR1 MRHNA, CDR2 SNTAGT. Here the CDR3 reads CASSDKPGLERKTQYF. DNA for the CDR3: TGTGCCAGCAGTGACAAACCGGGACTAGAAAGGAAGACCCAGTACTTC.

This sequence joins TRBV4-2 and TRBJ1-3; perhaps TRBD1 as D (5 bases). Germline CDR1 LGHNA, CDR2 YNFKEQ. The CDR3 spans 14 residues. Trimming left V 3 bases short and J 0 bases short, with 6 bases between. The CDR3 nucleotides are TGTGCCAGCAGCCAGACAGTCTCTGGAAACACCATATATTTT. This translates into CASSQTVSGNTIYF.

The rearrangement uses TRBV27 and TRBJ1-6; tentatively, D is TRBD1 (6 bases). The CDR3 length is 15 residues. Germline loops: CDR1 MNHEY, CDR2 SMNVEV (reference sequence). Trimming took off 3 bases at V and 7 bases at J, with 13 bases between the two ends. Here the CDR3 DNA reads TGTGCCAGCAGTTTTAGGACAGCCCGAAATTCACCCCTCCACTTT. Its translation: CASSFRTARNSPLHF.

The V call is TRBV7-9, the J call TRBJ1-2; D not certain. The CDR3 runs to 15 residues. Germline values: CDR1 SEHNR, CDR2 FQNEAQ (reference sequence). V dropped 2 bases and J dropped 2 bases, with 12 bases sitting between them. The CDR3: CASSLKGGRNYGYTF. CDR3 in DNA: TGTGCCAGCAGCTTAAAAGGAGGCAGGAACTATGGCTACACCTTC. The variable domain in full, completed from reference TRBV7-9 and TRBJ1-2, reads DTGVSQNPRHKITKRGQNVTFRCDPISEHNRLYWYRQTLGQGPEFLTYFQNEAQLEKSRLLSDRFSAERPKGSFSTLEIQRTEQGDSAMYLCASSLKGGRNYGYTFGSGTRLTVV.

This clone has just a few counts. This chain links TRBV11-2 with TRBJ2-3; D may be TRBD2 (6 bases). Germline V gives CDR1 SGHAT, CDR2 FQNNGV. V lost 5 bases to trimming and J lost 0 bases, with 18 bases between them. The CDR3 runs to 17 residues. This CDR3 is CASSPPGGITSTDTQYF. Written as DNA, the CDR3 is TGTGCCAGCAGCCCCCCCGGGGGTATAACTAGCACAGATACGCAGTATTTT.

The rearrangement joins TRBV7-9 to TRBJ1-5; TRBD1 matches at 11 bases. V gave up 5 bases and J gave up 4 bases; unmatched junction bases: 4. This CDR3 is built from 15 residues. Germline V gene sequence: CDR1 SEHNR, CDR2 FQNEAQ (reference sequence). DNA of the CDR3: TGTGCCAGCAGCCCGGGGACAGGGGGGAATCAGCCCCAGCATTTT. Protein product: CASSPGTGGNQPQHF.

The chain employs TRBV18 and TRBJ1-3; 7 bases line up with TRBD1. V shed 3 bases, J shed 0 bases, and the junction held 2 bases outside the gene matches. The CDR3 runs 15 residues. Germline V CDR1 and CDR2: KGHSH, LQKENI. CDR3 sequence reads: CASSPDRHSGNTIYF. The CDR3 DNA sequence: TGTGCCAGCTCACCGGACAGGCACTCTGGAAACACCATATATTTT. The complete variable domain, with remaining parts taken from reference TRBV18 and TRBJ1-3, reads NAGVMQNPRHLVRRRGQEARLRCSPMKGHSHVYWYRQLPEEGLKFMVYLQKENIIDESGMPKERFSAEFPKEGPSILRIQQVVRGDSAAYFCASSPDRHSGNTIYFGEGSWLTVV.

This chain joins TRBV6-2 or TRBV6-3 and TRBJ2-4; a weak D match, TRBD1 (6 bases). CDR1 MNHEY and CDR2 SVGEGT come from the germline V gene. This CDR3 is 16 amino acids long. Trimming shortened V by 5 bases and J by 0 bases, and 14 bases separated the two germline ends. CDR3 loop: CASSPRDTVAKNIQYF. The CDR3 DNA reads TGTGCCAGCAGTCCCCGGGACACTGTAGCCAAAAACATTCAGTACTTC.

The CDR3 DNA reads as TGTGCCAGCAGTTCCCGTCCAACTAATGAAAAACTGTTTTTT. Translating gives CASSSRPTNEKLFF. The chain couples TRBV27 to TRBJ1-4; no reliable D call. V was shortened by 4 bases and J by 0 bases, with 6 bases between the two germline ends. The CDR3 covers 14 residues. Germline V gene sequence: CDR1 MNHEY, CDR2 SMNVEV (reference sequence).